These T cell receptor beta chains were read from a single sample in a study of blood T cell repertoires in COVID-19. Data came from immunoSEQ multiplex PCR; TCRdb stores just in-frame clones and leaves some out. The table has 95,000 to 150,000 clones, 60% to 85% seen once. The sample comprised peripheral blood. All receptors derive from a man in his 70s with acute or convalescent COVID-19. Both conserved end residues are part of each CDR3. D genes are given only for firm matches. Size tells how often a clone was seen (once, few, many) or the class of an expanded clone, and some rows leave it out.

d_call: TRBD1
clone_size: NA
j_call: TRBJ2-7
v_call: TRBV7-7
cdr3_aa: CASAPTGGYEQYF
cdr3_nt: TGTGCCAGTGCTCCCACAGGGGGTTACGAGCAGTACTTC

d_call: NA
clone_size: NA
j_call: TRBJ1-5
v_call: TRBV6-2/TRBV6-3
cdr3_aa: CASSYWGQNDQPQHF
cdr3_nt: TGTGCCAGCAGTTATTGGGGGCAAAACGATCAGCCCCAGCATTTT

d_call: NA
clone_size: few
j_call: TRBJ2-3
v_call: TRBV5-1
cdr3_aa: CASSPRTSTDTQYF
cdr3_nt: TGCGCCAGCAGCCCACGGACTAGCACAGATACGCAGTATTTT

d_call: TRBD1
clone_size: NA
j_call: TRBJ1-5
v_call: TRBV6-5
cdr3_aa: CASSYSGDSYQPQHF
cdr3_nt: TGTGCCAGCAGTTACTCAGGGGACAGCTATCAGCCCCAGCATTTT

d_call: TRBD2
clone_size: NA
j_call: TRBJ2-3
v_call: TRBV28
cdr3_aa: CASSPTSGTDTQYF
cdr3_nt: TGTGCCAGCAGTCCGACTAGCGGCACAGATACGCAGTATTTT

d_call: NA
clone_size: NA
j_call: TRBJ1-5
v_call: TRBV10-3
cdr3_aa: CAISGGLNNQPQHF
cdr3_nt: TGTGCCATCAGTGGGGGACTAAATAATCAGCCCCAGCATTTT

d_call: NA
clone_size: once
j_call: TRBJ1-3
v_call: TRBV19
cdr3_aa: CASSIYPRDTYLAGNTIYF
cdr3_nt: TGTGCCAGTAGTATTTACCCCCGGGACACGTACCTAGCTGGAAACACCATATATTTT

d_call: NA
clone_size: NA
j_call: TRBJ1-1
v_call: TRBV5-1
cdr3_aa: CASSAPSQGLNTEAFF
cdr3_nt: TGCGCCAGCAGCGCCCCTTCACAGGGTCTGAACACTGAAGCTTTCTTT

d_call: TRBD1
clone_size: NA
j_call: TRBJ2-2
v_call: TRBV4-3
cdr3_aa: CASTWTGSRIGTGELFF
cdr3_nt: TGCGCCAGCACATGGACAGGGTCGCGTATTGGTACCGGGGAGCTGTTTTTT

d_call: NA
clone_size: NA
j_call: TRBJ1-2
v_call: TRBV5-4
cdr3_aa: CASSLVGRVNYGYTF
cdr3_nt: TGTGCCAGCAGCTTGGTTGGCAGGGTTAACTATGGCTACACCTTC

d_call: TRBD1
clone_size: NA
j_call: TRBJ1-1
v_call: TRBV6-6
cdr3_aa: CASRLTGGPEAFF
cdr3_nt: TGTGCCAGCAGACTGACAGGGGGGCCTGAAGCTTTCTTT

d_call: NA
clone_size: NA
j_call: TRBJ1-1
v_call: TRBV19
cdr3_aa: CASSIVGRGNTEAFF
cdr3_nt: TGTGCCAGTAGTATCGTTGGCAGGGGGAACACTGAAGCTTTCTTT

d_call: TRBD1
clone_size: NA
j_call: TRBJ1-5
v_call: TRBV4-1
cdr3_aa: CASSQGILGQDQPQHF
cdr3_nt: TGCGCCAGCAGCCAAGGGATCCTAGGACAGGATCAGCCCCAGCATTTT

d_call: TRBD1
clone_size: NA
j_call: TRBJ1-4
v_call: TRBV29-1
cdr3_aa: CSVGTGGIGEKLFF
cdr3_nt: TGCAGCGTTGGGACAGGGGGAATTGGTGAAAAACTGTTTTTT

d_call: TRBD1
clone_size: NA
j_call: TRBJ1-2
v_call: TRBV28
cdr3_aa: CASGDRGYGYTF
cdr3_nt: TGTGCCAGCGGGGACAGGGGTTATGGCTACACCTTC

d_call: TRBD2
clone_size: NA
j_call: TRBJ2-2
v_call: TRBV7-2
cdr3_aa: CASTGLAGARGRLFF
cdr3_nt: TGTGCCAGCACCGGACTAGCGGGGGCCCGGGGTCGGCTGTTTTTT

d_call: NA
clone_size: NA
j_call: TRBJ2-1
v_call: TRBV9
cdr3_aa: CASSVPGTVIDNEQFF
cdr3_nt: TGTGCCAGCAGCGTTCCAGGGACTGTCATAGACAATGAGCAGTTCTTC

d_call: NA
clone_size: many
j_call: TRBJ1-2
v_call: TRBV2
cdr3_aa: CASSGQFGNDGYTF
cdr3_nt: TGTGCCAGCAGTGGACAGTTTGGGAACGATGGCTACACCTTC

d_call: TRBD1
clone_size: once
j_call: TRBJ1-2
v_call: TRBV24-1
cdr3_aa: CATNLPQGDYGYTF
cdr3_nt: TGTGCCACCAATCTACCCCAGGGGGACTATGGCTACACCTTC

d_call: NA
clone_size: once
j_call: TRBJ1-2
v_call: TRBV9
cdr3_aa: CASSAPRGYGYTF
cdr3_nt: TGTGCCAGCAGCGCCCCCAGGGGCTATGGCTACACCTTC

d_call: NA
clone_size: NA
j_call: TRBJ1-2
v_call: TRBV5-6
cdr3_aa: CASRFLARVQGYTF
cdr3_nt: TGTGCCAGCAGATTTTTAGCCAGGGTGCAAGGCTACACCTTC

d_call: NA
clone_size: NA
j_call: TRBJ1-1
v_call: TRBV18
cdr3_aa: CASSLQRLNTEAFF
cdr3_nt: TGTGCCAGCTCACTGCAGCGGTTGAACACTGAAGCTTTCTTT

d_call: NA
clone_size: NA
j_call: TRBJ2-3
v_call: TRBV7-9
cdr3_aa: CASSLREDSTDTQYF
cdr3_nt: TGTGCCAGCAGCTTAAGGGAGGATAGCACAGATACGCAGTATTTT

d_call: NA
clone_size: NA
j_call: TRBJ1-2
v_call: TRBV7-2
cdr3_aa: CASSPNRVLNYGYTF
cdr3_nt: TGTGCCAGCAGCCCGAACAGGGTTCTCAACTATGGCTACACCTTC

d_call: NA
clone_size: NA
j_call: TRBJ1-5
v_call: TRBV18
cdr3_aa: CASSPTSTDQPQHF
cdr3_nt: TGTGCCAGCTCACCCACTAGTACCGATCAGCCCCAGCATTTT

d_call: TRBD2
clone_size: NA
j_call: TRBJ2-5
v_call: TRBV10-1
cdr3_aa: CASWNPGGNQETQYF
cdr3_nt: TGCGCCAGCTGGAACCCCGGGGGGAACCAAGAGACCCAGTACTTC

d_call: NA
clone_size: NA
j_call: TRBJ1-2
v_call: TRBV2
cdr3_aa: CASSEIRGENGYTF
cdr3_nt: TGTGCCAGCAGTGAAATCAGGGGTGAGAATGGCTACACCTTC

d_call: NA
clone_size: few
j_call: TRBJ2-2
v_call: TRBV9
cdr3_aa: CASSVRQTNTGELFF
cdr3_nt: TGTGCCAGCAGCGTAAGACAGACGAACACCGGGGAGCTGTTTTTT

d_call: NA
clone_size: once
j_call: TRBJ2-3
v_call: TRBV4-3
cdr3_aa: CASSQTGGTDTQYF
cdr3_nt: TGCGCCAGCAGCCAAACCGGGGGTACAGATACGCAGTATTTT

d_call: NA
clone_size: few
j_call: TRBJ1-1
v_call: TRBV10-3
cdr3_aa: CAIRQGGNTEAFF
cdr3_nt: TGTGCCATCAGGCAGGGTGGAAACACTGAAGCTTTCTTT

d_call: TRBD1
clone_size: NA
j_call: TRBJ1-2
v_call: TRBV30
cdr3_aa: CAWSVRSGGSSGYTF
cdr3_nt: TGTGCCTGGAGTGTAAGGTCAGGGGGTTCCTCTGGCTACACCTTC

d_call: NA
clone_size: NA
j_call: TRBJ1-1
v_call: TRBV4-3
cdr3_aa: CASSFSGANTEAFF
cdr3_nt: TGCGCCAGCAGCTTTTCAGGGGCGAACACTGAAGCTTTCTTT

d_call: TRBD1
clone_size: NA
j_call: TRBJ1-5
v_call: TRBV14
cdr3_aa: CASSAQGNQPQHF
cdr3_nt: TGTGCCAGCAGCGCACAGGGGAACCAGCCCCAGCATTTT

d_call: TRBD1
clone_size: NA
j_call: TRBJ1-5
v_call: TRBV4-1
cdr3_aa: CASSQDLGQGLGWGQPQHF
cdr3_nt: TGCGCCAGCAGCCAAGATCTAGGACAGGGGTTGGGATGGGGTCAGCCCCAGCATTTT

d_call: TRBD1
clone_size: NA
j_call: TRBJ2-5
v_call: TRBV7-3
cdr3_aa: CASSLTAGGQETQYF
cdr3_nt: TGTGCCAGCAGCTTAACCGCAGGGGGCCAAGAGACCCAGTACTTC

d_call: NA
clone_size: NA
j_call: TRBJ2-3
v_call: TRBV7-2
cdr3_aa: CASSLEPADTQYF
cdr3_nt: TGTGCCAGCAGCTTAGAGCCGGCAGATACGCAGTATTTT

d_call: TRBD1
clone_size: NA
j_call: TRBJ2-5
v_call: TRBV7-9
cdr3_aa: CASSRTGGDQETQYF
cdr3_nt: TGTGCCAGCAGCCGTACAGGGGGTGACCAAGAGACCCAGTACTTC

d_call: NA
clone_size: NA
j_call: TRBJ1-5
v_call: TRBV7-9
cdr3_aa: CASSLEPGVQPQHF
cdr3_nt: TGTGCCAGCAGCTTAGAACCAGGGGTTCAGCCCCAGCATTTT

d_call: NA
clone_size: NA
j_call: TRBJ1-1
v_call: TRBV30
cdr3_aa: CAWSGGLAEAFF
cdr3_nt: TGTGCCTGGAGTGGAGGACTAGCTGAAGCTTTCTTT

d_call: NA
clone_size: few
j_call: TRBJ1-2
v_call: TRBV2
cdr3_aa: CANGVNYGYTF
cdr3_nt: TGTGCCAACGGGGTTAACTATGGCTACACCTTC

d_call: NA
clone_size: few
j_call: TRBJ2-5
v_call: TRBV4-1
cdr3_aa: CASSQGTATGGETQYF
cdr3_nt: TGCGCCAGCAGCCAGGGGACTGCCACAGGTGGGGAGACCCAGTACTTC

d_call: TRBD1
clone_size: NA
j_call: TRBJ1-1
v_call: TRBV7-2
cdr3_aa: CASSSGQGPNTEAFF
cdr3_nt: TGTGCCAGCAGCTCCGGACAGGGGCCGAACACTGAAGCTTTCTTT

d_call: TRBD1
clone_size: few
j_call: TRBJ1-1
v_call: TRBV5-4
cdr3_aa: CASSEDRGGTEAFF
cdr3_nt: TGTGCCAGCAGCGAGGACAGGGGAGGCACTGAAGCTTTCTTT